The rows below give T cell receptor beta chains drawn from one sample of a study of human T cells and chemical hapten exposure. A single record per CDR3 protein comes from TCRdb applying MiXCR to the RACE reads. Of under 200,000 distinct CDR3 sequences in the sample, more than 14% were seen once. The source was whole blood, collected in connection with sensitization to the hapten diphenylcyclopropenone (DPC). Source of these receptors: a woman in her 30s with alopecia areata. Some clones in this sample may be carry-over from other donors' samples. Both conserved end residues are part of each CDR3. Fields, in order: clone size, D gene, V gene, J gene, CDR3 DNA, CDR3 protein. The D gene is left open where the match is weak. Expanded clones are given a class, and other clones once, few, many or no size at all.

>NA|NA|TRBV6-2/TRBV6-3|TRBJ1-5
TGTGCCAGCAGTTGGTCGGTCGAGCCCCAGCATTTT
CASSWSVEPQHF
>few|TRBD2|TRBV27|TRBJ2-2
TGTGCCAGCAGTCCCGGGACTAGCGGGGGGATTACCGGGGAGCTGTTTTTT
CASSPGTSGGITGELFF
>few|NA|TRBV11-3|TRBJ1-2
TGTGCCAGCAGCTTGCCGGGAGAGGCCAATGGCTACACCTTC
CASSLPGEANGYTF
>NA|NA|TRBV13|TRBJ2-1
TGTGCCAGCAGCTTCAGAGGGCGCGGATACTCCTACAATGAGCAGTTCTTC
CASSFRGRGYSYNEQFF
>few|NA|TRBV7-6|TRBJ2-3
TGTGCCAGCAGCTTTAACGGGAACGCGGCTAGCACAGATACGCAGTATTTT
CASSFNGNAASTDTQYF
>few|NA|TRBV4-1|TRBJ1-1
TGCGCCAGCAGCCAAGGAACCACCGTTTTT
CASSQGTTVF
>NA|NA|TRBV28|TRBJ1-6
TGTGCCAGCAGTTCCCCCGGGGTCGGGGATAATTCACCCCTCCACTTT
CASSSPGVGDNSPLHF
>NA|NA|TRBV4-3|TRBJ1-6
TGCGCCAGCAGCCAAAACTCACTGGGGAATTCACCCCTCCACTTT
CASSQNSLGNSPLHF
>many|NA|TRBV9|TRBJ2-5
TGTGCCAGCAGCGTAGGGGGTACCGGGACCCAGTACTTC
CASSVGGTGTQYF
>few|NA|TRBV29-1|TRBJ2-7
TGCAGCGTTGAAGAGTCAGGGGGGTCCTACGAGCAGTACTTC
CSVEESGGSYEQYF
>NA|TRBD2|TRBV28|TRBJ2-1
TGTGCCAGCAGCCTAGGACTAGCGGGAACCAATGAGCAGTTCTTC
CASSLGLAGTNEQFF
>NA|TRBD1|TRBV5-1|TRBJ2-7
TGCGCCAGCAGCCCGTCGGACAGGGCCAGGGTCGAGCAGTACTTC
CASSPSDRARVEQYF
>few|TRBD1|TRBV20-1|TRBJ1-1
TGCAGTGCTAGTGACAGGGTGGACACTGAAGCTTTCTTT
CSASDRVDTEAFF
>NA|TRBD2|TRBV5-1|TRBJ2-1
TGCGCCAGCAGACAGATGAGAGCGGGGGCCTACAATGAGCAGTTCTTC
CASRQMRAGAYNEQFF
>NA|TRBD1|TRBV9|TRBJ1-3
TGTGCCAGCAGCGAGACAGGGGGCTGGGGAAACACCATATATTTT
CASSETGGWGNTIYF
>few|NA|TRBV5-6|TRBJ2-1
TGTGCCAGCAGCTTCAGGGTTGTCCGTTACAATGAGCAGTTCTTC
CASSFRVVRYNEQFF
>few|NA|TRBV27|TRBJ2-7
TGTGCCAGCAGTTTATCGTTGGGTCTAGCCCGGTACTTC
CASSLSLGLARYF
>few|NA|TRBV2|TRBJ2-7
TGTGCCAGCAGTGGGGCCGCTCTGCTCGCTTCCGAGCAGTACTTC
CASSGAALLASEQYF
>few|NA|TRBV7-2|TRBJ1-6
TGTGCCAGCAGCTCCTGGGAGAGCCCTGGGTCACCCCTCCACTTT
CASSSWESPGSPLHF
>few|NA|TRBV20-1|TRBJ2-3
TGCAGTGCTGGGGGCCAGCGGGGTTTCACAGATACGCAGTATTTT
CSAGGQRGFTDTQYF
>NA|TRBD2|TRBV7-8|TRBJ2-3
TGTGCCAGCAGCACCCGAAGCGGGGGAGATACGCAGTATTTT
CASSTRSGGDTQYF
>NA|TRBD1|TRBV11-2|TRBJ2-7
TGTGCCAGCAGCTTAGATGTCACAGGGGACCTTACCTACGAGCAGTACTTC
CASSLDVTGDLTYEQYF
>NA|TRBD2|TRBV6-1|TRBJ2-5
TGTGCCAGCAGTGAGACGACTAGCGGGGGTGGAGAGACCCAGTACTTC
CASSETTSGGGETQYF
>few|TRBD2|TRBV20-1|TRBJ2-1
TGCAGTGCTAGTAATCTAGCGGCTGACTACAATGAGCAGTTCTTC
CSASNLAADYNEQFF
>few|NA|TRBV6-2/TRBV6-3|TRBJ2-2
TGTGCCAGCAGGCGGGACTCTGTGGGGGAGCTGTTTTTT
CASRRDSVGELFF
>few|NA|TRBV20-1|TRBJ1-1
TGCAGTGCTAGAGTTTCCGGGACGGTGAACACTGAAGCTTTCTTT
CSARVSGTVNTEAFF
>many|NA|TRBV7-2|TRBJ2-3
TGTGCCAGCAGCCCTCAAGATACGCAGTATTTT
CASSPQDTQYF
>few|NA|TRBV25-1|TRBJ2-2
TGTGCCAGCAGTGACCGAGGGGGGCGGGAGCTCGACACCGGGGAGCTGTTTTTT
CASSDRGGRELDTGELFF
>NA|TRBD1|TRBV28|TRBJ1-4
TGTGCCAGCAGTCCCCTACTAGGACAGGGGGATGAAAAACTGTTTTTT
CASSPLLGQGDEKLFF
>NA|NA|TRBV27|TRBJ2-3
TGTGCCAGCAGTTACGGACAGACGATTAGCACAGATACGCAGTATTTT
CASSYGQTISTDTQYF
>NA|NA|TRBV29-1|TRBJ1-5
TGCAGCGTGGGACATTCAGGGGATCAGCCCCAGCATTTT
CSVGHSGDQPQHF
>few|NA|TRBV20-1|TRBJ2-3
TGCAGTGCTAGTGCCGACGTAACATGGGTAGATACGCAGTATTTT
CSASADVTWVDTQYF
>many|NA|TRBV2|TRBJ1-5
TGTGCCAGCAGTGAACAGGGGCTGAGCAATCAGCCCCAGCATTTT
CASSEQGLSNQPQHF
>NA|NA|TRBV15|TRBJ1-5
TGTGCCACCAGCAGAGGCCCGGTTAGCAATCAGCCCCAGCATTTT
CATSRGPVSNQPQHF
>few|NA|TRBV29-1|TRBJ2-7
TGCAGCGTTGAGGCCAATTATTCCCCCTACGAGCAGTACTTC
CSVEANYSPYEQYF
>NA|NA|TRBV10-3|TRBJ1-1
TGTGCCATCAGTCCACAGGGAGGGAGAACTGAAGCTTTCTTT
CAISPQGGRTEAFF